This T cell receptor beta chain is from a study of blood T cell repertoires in COVID-19. Study overall: From T cells, B-cell-depleted T cells, or PBMCs came the material, which was cDNA or gDNA.

Authors' analysis steps: Estimation of nucleated cell counts was performed using reference gene primer amplification. Profiled with immunoSEQ multiplex PCR; TCRdb holds only in-frame clones, not every one. Clone size and the V and J calls come from that table; the DNA yielded D and trimming. The sample has 25,000 to 30,000 clones, nearly 90% seen once; the top ten hold more than 1.5%. This CDR3 is 18 amino acids long. Germline CDR1 and CDR2: MGHRA and YSYEKL. The J segment lost 0 bases and the V segment lost 0 bases, leaving 7 bases of the junction unmatched. There are a few counts of this clone. The chain employs TRBV4-1 and TRBJ2-2; 7 positions agree with TRBD1. The material sequenced was peripheral blood. The sequence was collected from an older woman with active COVID-19. The CDR3 sequence is CASSQDRPGTANTGELFF. The CDR3 DNA is TGCGCCAGCAGCCAAGATCGCCCCGGGACAGCGAACACCGGGGAGCTGTTTTTT.